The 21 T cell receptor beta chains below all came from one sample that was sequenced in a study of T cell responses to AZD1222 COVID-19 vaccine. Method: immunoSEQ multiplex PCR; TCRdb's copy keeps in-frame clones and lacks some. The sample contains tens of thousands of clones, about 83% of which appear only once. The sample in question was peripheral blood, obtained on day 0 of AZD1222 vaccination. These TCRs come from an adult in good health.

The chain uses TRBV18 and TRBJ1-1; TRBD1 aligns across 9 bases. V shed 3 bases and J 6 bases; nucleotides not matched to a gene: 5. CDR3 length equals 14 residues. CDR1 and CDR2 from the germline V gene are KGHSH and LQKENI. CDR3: CASSPTGGTAEAFF. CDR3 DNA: TGTGCCAGCTCACCGACAGGGGGAACGGCTGAAGCTTTCTTT.

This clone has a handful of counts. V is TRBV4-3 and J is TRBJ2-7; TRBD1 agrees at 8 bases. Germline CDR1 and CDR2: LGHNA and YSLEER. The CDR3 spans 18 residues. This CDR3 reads CPPRHHDWGTGKPYEQYF. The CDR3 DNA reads TGCCCCCCCCGCCACCACGACTGGGGGACAGGCAAACCTTACGAGCAGTACTTC.

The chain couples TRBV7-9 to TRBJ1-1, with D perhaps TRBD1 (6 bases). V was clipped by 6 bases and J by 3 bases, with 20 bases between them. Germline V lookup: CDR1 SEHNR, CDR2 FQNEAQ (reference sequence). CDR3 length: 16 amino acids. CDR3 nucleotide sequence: TGTGCCAGCAGTCCTCGACAGGCGCCCTGGGACACTGAAGCTTTCTTT. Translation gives CASSPRQAPWDTEAFF.

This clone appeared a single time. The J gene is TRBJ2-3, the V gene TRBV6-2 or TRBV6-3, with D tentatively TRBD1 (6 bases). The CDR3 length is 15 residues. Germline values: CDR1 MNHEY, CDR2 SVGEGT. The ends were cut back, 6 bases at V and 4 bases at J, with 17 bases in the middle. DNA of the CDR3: TGTGCCAGCAGCTTCTCAGGGGCTTCTCCAGATACGCAGTATTTT. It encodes CASSFSGASPDTQYF.

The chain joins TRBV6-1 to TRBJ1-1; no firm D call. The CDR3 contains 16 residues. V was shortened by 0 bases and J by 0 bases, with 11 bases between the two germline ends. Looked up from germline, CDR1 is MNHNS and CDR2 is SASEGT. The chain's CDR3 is CASSEARWGVNTEAFF. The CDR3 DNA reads TGTGCCAGCAGTGAAGCGCGTTGGGGAGTGAACACTGAAGCTTTCTTT.

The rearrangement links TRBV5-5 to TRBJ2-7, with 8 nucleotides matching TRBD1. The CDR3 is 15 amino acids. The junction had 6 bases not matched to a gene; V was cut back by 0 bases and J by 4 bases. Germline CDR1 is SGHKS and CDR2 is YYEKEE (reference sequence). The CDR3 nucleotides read TGTGCCAGCAGCTTGGATGGGACAGGCGATTACGAGCAGTACTTC. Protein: CASSLDGTGDYEQYF. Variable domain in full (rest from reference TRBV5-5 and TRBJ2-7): DAGVTQSPTHLIKTRGQQVTLRCSPISGHKSVSWYQQVLGQGPQFIFQYYEKEERGRGNFPDRFSARQFPNYSSELNVNALLLGDSALYLCASSLDGTGDYEQYFGPGTRLTVT.

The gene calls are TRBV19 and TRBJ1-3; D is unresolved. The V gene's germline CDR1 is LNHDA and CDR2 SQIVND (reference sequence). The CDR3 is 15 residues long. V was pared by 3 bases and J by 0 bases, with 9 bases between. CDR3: CASSMDRFSGNTIYF. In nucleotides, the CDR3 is TGTGCCAGTAGTATGGACCGATTCTCTGGAAACACCATATATTTT.

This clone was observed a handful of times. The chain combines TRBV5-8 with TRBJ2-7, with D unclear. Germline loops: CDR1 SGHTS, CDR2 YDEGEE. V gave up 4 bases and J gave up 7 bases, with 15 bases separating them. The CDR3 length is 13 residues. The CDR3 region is CASSPPEWREQYF. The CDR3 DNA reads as TGTGCCAGCAGCCCCCCCGAGTGGCGAGAGCAGTACTTC.

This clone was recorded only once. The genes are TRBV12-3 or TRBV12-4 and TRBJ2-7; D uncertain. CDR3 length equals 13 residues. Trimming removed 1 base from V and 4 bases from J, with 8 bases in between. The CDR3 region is CASSLVGLYEQYF. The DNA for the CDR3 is TGTGCCAGCAGTTTAGTTGGCCTTTACGAGCAGTACTTC.

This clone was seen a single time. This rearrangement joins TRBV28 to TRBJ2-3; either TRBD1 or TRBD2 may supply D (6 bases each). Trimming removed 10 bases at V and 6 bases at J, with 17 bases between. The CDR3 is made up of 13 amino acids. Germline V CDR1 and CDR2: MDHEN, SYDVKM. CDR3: CATRRGGTDTQYF. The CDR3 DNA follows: TGTGCCACCCGTCGAGGGGGGACGGATACGCAGTATTTT.

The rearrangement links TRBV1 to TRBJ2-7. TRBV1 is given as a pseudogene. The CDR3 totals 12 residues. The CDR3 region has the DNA TGCACCAGCAGCCAAGATTCCTACGAGCAGTACTTC. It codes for CTSSQDSYEQYF.

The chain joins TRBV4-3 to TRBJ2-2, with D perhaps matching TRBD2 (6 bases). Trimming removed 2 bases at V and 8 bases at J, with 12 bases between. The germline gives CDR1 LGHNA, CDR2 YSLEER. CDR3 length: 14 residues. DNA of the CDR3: TGCGCCAGCAGCCAATGGACTAACGGAGGGGAGCTGTTTTTT. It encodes CASSQWTNGGELFF.

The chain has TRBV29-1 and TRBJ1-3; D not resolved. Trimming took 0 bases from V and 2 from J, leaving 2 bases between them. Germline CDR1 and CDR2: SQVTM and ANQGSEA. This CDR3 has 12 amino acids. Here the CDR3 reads CSVEDPGNTIYF. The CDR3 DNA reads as TGCAGCGTTGAAGACCCTGGAAACACCATATATTTT.

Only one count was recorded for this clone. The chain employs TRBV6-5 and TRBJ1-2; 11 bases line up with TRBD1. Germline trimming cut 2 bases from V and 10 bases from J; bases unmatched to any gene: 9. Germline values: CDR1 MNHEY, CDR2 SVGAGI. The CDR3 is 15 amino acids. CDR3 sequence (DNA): TGTGCCAGCAGTTACGCCGGACAGGGGGCGAAGGACTACACCTTC. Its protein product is CASSYAGQGAKDYTF.

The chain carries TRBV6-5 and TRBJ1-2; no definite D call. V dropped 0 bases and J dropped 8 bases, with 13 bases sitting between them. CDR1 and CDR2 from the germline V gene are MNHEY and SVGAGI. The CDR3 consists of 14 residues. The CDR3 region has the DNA TGTGCCAGCAGTTACTCGATGGTCCTCCGGGGCTACACCTTC. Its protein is CASSYSMVLRGYTF.

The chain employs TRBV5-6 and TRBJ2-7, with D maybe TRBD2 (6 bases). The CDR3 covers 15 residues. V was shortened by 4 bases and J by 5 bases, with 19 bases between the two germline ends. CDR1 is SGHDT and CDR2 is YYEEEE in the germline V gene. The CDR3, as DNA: TGTGCCAGCAGCCTCGGGGCGGGGAGGTATGACGAGCAGTACTTC. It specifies CASSLGAGRYDEQYF.

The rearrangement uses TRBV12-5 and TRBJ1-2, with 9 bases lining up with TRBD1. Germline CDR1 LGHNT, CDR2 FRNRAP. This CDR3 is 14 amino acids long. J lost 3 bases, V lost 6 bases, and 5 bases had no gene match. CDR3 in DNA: TGTGCTAGTGGGACAGGGGGTGGTCACTATGGCTACACCTTC. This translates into CASGTGGGHYGYTF.

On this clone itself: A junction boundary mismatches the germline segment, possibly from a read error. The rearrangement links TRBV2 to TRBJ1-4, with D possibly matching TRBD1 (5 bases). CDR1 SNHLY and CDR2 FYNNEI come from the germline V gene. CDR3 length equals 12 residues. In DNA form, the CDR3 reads TGTACCAGCGGGGCGTACGGGGGAAAACTGTTTTTT. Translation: CTSGAYGGKLFF. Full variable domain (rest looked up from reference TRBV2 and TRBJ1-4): EPEVTQTPSHQVTQMGQEVILRCVPISNHLYFYWYRQILGQKVEFLVSFYNNEISEKSEIFDDQFSVERPDGSNFTLKIRSTKLEDSAMYFCTSGAYGGKLFFGSGTQLSVL.

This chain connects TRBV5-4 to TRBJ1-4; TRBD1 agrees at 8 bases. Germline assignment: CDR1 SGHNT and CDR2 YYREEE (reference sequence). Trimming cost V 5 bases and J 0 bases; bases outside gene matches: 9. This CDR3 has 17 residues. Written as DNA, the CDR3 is TGTGCCAGCAGGCCCGGGACAGGAGGATCAACTAATGAAAAACTGTTTTTT. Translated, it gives CASRPGTGGSTNEKLFF. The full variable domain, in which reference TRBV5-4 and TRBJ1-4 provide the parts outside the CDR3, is ETGVTQSPTHLIKTRGQQVTLRCSSQSGHNTVSWYQQALGQGPQFIFQYYREEENGRGNFPPRFSGLQFPNYSSELNVNALELDDSALYLCASRPGTGGSTNEKLFFGSGTQLSVL.

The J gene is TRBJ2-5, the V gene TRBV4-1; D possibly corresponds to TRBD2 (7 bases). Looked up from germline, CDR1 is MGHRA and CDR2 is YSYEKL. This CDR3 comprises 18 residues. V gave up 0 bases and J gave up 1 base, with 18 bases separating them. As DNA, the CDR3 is TGCGCCAGCAGCCAAGACCCCTCTGGCGGGGGCCTCCAAGAGACCCAGTACTTC. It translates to CASSQDPSGGGLQETQYF.

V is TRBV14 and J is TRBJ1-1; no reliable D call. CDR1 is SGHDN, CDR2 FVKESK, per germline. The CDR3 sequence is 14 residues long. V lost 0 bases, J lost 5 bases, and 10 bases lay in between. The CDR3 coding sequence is TGTGCCAGCAGCCAAGATCGGTCAACTACTGAAGCTTTCTTT. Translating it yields CASSQDRSTTEAFF.